This is a list of T cell receptor beta chains from one sample in a study of cytomegalovirus exposure and HLA in healthy donors. Clones were sequenced by immunoSEQ multiplex PCR, and TCRdb holds only the in-frame ones, with some missing. The sample carries roughly 140,000 clones, approximately 72% recorded once. Sample: PBMCs. Receptor source: a man aged 35 to 55 in good health and CMV-seronegative. Both conserved end residues are part of each CDR3. The order of the fields is D gene, V gene, clone size, J gene, CDR3 DNA, CDR3 protein. A D gene is named only where the DNA matches it firmly. Size tells how often a clone was seen (once, few, many) or the class of an expanded clone, and some rows leave it out.

D: TRBD1; V: TRBV30; size: NA; J: TRBJ2-1; DNA: TGTGCCTGGAGTGCCGGACAGGGGCCATACAATGAGCAGTTCTTC; CDR3: CAWSAGQGPYNEQFF
D: NA; V: TRBV5-6; size: NA; J: TRBJ2-1; DNA: TGTGCCAGCAGCTTGGAGGGGTACTCCTACAATGAGCAGTTCTTC; CDR3: CASSLEGYSYNEQFF
D: NA; V: TRBV30; size: NA; J: TRBJ1-1; DNA: TGTGCCTGGAGTGCCCGACAGGTTTCTGAAGCTTTCTTT; CDR3: CAWSARQVSEAFF
D: NA; V: TRBV19; size: once; J: TRBJ1-5; DNA: TGTGCCAGTAGTATAATTTACAGGACCAATCAGCCCCAGCATTTT; CDR3: CASSIIYRTNQPQHF
D: NA; V: TRBV6-1; size: NA; J: TRBJ2-1; DNA: TGTGCCAGCAGTGAAGCGGCTTCCCCGGAGCAGTTCTTC; CDR3: CASSEAASPEQFF
D: NA; V: TRBV4-1; size: few; J: TRBJ1-1; DNA: TGCGCCAGCAGCCAGGAAGGAGGTCCAGGGGCTGAAGCTTTCTTT; CDR3: CASSQEGGPGAEAFF
D: TRBD1; V: TRBV10-2; size: NA; J: TRBJ2-7; DNA: TGCGCCAGCTCCCTACCCACCGACAGGGGCCACGAGCAGTACTTC; CDR3: CASSLPTDRGHEQYF
D: NA; V: TRBV7-2; size: medium-sized; J: TRBJ1-2; DNA: TGTGCCAGCAGCGCTCTAGGGGACTATGGCTACACCTTC; CDR3: CASSALGDYGYTF
D: TRBD1; V: TRBV6-1; size: NA; J: TRBJ1-6; DNA: TGTGCCAGCAGTCTGGGACAGGATAATTCACCCCTCCACTTT; CDR3: CASSLGQDNSPLHF
D: NA; V: TRBV5-1; size: NA; J: TRBJ2-5; DNA: TGCGCCAGCAGCTTGGTCCTGTCCTTTTACGGCGGGGAAGAGACCCAGTACTTC; CDR3: CASSLVLSFYGGEETQYF
D: TRBD2; V: TRBV6-1; size: NA; J: TRBJ2-3; DNA: TGTGCCAGCAGGACTAGCGGGAACACAGATACGCAGTATTTT; CDR3: CASRTSGNTDTQYF
D: NA; V: TRBV7-2; size: NA; J: TRBJ2-3; DNA: TGTGCCAGCAGCCAGTTAGGACTCTACACAGATACGCAGTATTTT; CDR3: CASSQLGLYTDTQYF
D: TRBD1; V: TRBV27; size: few; J: TRBJ2-4; DNA: TGTGCCAGCAGTCCCTGGACAGGGGATGGCAACATTCAGTACTTC; CDR3: CASSPWTGDGNIQYF
D: NA; V: TRBV7-6; size: NA; J: TRBJ1-1; DNA: TGTGCCAGCAGCTTAATTCGGAACACTGAAGCTTTCTTT; CDR3: CASSLIRNTEAFF
D: NA; V: TRBV28; size: once; J: TRBJ2-7; DNA: TGTGCCAGCAGTTTATCTTTAGGGGTACGCGAGCAGTACTTC; CDR3: CASSLSLGVREQYF
D: TRBD2; V: TRBV7-2; size: few; J: TRBJ2-3; DNA: TGTGCCAGCAGCCGAAACGTCGGGGGGAATACAGATACGCAGTATTTT; CDR3: CASSRNVGGNTDTQYF
D: NA; V: TRBV5-6; size: NA; J: TRBJ2-5; DNA: TGTGCCAGCAGCTCGACTAGAACATCTCAAGAGACCCAGTACTTC; CDR3: CASSSTRTSQETQYF
D: NA; V: TRBV10-2; size: NA; J: TRBJ1-5; DNA: TGCGCCAGCAAGGACCCGGGGGGCGGTCAGCCCCAGCATTTT; CDR3: CASKDPGGGQPQHF
D: TRBD1; V: TRBV29-1; size: NA; J: TRBJ1-1; DNA: TGCAGCGCCCGTGAGGGGGCGAACACTGAAGCTTTCTTT; CDR3: CSAREGANTEAFF
D: NA; V: TRBV4-1; size: NA; J: TRBJ2-3; DNA: TGCGCCAGCAGCGCACAGGGCAGGAGTGCAGATACGCAGTATTTT; CDR3: CASSAQGRSADTQYF
D: TRBD2; V: TRBV4-3; size: NA; J: TRBJ2-3; DNA: TGCGCCAGCAGCCAAGTGGGAAGCGGGAGGACAGATACGCAGTATTTT; CDR3: CASSQVGSGRTDTQYF
D: NA; V: TRBV18; size: NA; J: TRBJ1-1; DNA: TGTGCCAGCTCACCGTCGAGGGGGTTCACTGAAGCTTTCTTT; CDR3: CASSPSRGFTEAFF
D: NA; V: TRBV2; size: NA; J: TRBJ1-5; DNA: TGTGCCAGCAGTGAGGGCAGGGAAAGGCCCCAGCATTTT; CDR3: CASSEGRERPQHF
D: TRBD2; V: TRBV6-4; size: NA; J: TRBJ2-1; DNA: TGTGCCAGCACTCCTTCGGGGGGATATTCCTACAATGAGCAGTTCTTC; CDR3: CASTPSGGYSYNEQFF
D: NA; V: TRBV18; size: NA; J: TRBJ1-2; DNA: TGTGCCAGCTCACCTCGCAGCGTAGACAGCTACTATGGCTACACCTTC; CDR3: CASSPRSVDSYYGYTF
D: TRBD1; V: TRBV5-1; size: once; J: TRBJ2-7; DNA: TGCGCCAGCAGCTTTACAGGGGCGCCTGCCTACGAGCAGTACTTC; CDR3: CASSFTGAPAYEQYF
D: NA; V: TRBV7-9; size: once; J: TRBJ2-7; DNA: TGTGCCAGCAGCCGGGACGGAGGGCCCTACGAGCAGTACTTC; CDR3: CASSRDGGPYEQYF
D: NA; V: TRBV4-3; size: NA; J: TRBJ2-1; DNA: TGCGCCAGCAGCCAAGAAGATCCCGGGAACCCCTACAATGAGCAGTTCTTC; CDR3: CASSQEDPGNPYNEQFF
D: NA; V: TRBV11-3; size: NA; J: TRBJ1-1; DNA: TGTGCCAGCAGCCGAGGGGGGGGCACTGAAGCTTTCTTT; CDR3: CASSRGGGTEAFF
D: TRBD1; V: TRBV30; size: NA; J: TRBJ2-7; DNA: TGTGCCTGGAGTGCCGGGACAGGGAATACCTACGAGCAGTACTTC; CDR3: CAWSAGTGNTYEQYF
D: NA; V: TRBV9; size: once; J: TRBJ1-5; DNA: TGTGCCAGCAGCGCGGAGGGAAGCAATCAGCCCCAGCATTTT; CDR3: CASSAEGSNQPQHF
D: TRBD1; V: TRBV10-3; size: NA; J: TRBJ2-7; DNA: TGTGCCATCAGTGGGGACAGGGTGTACGAGCAGTACTTC; CDR3: CAISGDRVYEQYF
D: TRBD2; V: TRBV6-4; size: NA; J: TRBJ2-2; DNA: TGTGCCAGCAGTAAAGGACTAGTCCCCGGGGAGCTGTTTTTT; CDR3: CASSKGLVPGELFF
D: TRBD2; V: TRBV27; size: NA; J: TRBJ2-5; DNA: TGTGCCAGCAGTCCTCCGGGACTAGCGGAGACCCAGTACTTC; CDR3: CASSPPGLAETQYF
D: NA; V: TRBV6-5; size: NA; J: TRBJ2-2; DNA: TGTGCCTCAGGAACCGGGGAGCTGTTTTTT; CDR3: CASGTGELFF
D: TRBD2; V: TRBV5-4; size: NA; J: TRBJ2-1; DNA: TGTGCCAGCAGCTCTTCATGGAGGACTAGCCCTTTCTCGCAGTTCTTC; CDR3: CASSSSWRTSPFSQFF
D: NA; V: TRBV5-4; size: NA; J: TRBJ1-2; DNA: TGTGCCAGCAGCTTGGGACAGAGTAACTATGGCTACACCTTC; CDR3: CASSLGQSNYGYTF
D: NA; V: TRBV6-5; size: NA; J: TRBJ2-7; DNA: TGTGCCAGCAGTTACTCCGCGGAGGCCGAGCAGTACTTC; CDR3: CASSYSAEAEQYF
D: NA; V: TRBV7-2; size: NA; J: TRBJ2-1; DNA: TGTGCCAGCAGCACCTCGCACAGATACAATGAGCAGTTCTTC; CDR3: CASSTSHRYNEQFF
D: NA; V: TRBV4-2; size: once; J: TRBJ1-5; DNA: TGTGCCAGCAGCCAAGATCTGCAAGGGGTTGGAAATCAGCCCCAGCATTTT; CDR3: CASSQDLQGVGNQPQHF
D: TRBD1; V: TRBV5-6; size: few; J: TRBJ1-1; DNA: TGTGCCAGCAGCTCTCCGGGACAGGGACCTCCTGAAGCTTTCTTT; CDR3: CASSSPGQGPPEAFF
D: TRBD1; V: TRBV7-2; size: NA; J: TRBJ1-5; DNA: TGTGCCAGCAGGGCCGGGACAGGGGGAGGACAGCCCCAGCATTTT; CDR3: CASRAGTGGGQPQHF
D: NA; V: TRBV14; size: NA; J: TRBJ2-5; DNA: TGTGCCAGCAGCCGGTTGGCGGGACCTCAAGAGACCCAGTACTTC; CDR3: CASSRLAGPQETQYF
D: NA; V: TRBV5-4; size: NA; J: TRBJ1-1; DNA: TGTGCCAGCAGCTTACTACAGGGGAACACTGAAGCTTTCTTT; CDR3: CASSLLQGNTEAFF
D: NA; V: TRBV7-9; size: once; J: TRBJ2-2; DNA: TGTGCCAGCAGCTTAGACAGAAACACCGGGGAGCTGTTTTTT; CDR3: CASSLDRNTGELFF
D: NA; V: TRBV10-3; size: few; J: TRBJ1-1; DNA: TGTGCCATCAGTGAGTTTTCAGAGAACACTGAAGCTTTCTTT; CDR3: CAISEFSENTEAFF
D: NA; V: TRBV7-3; size: NA; J: TRBJ1-6; DNA: TGTGCCAGCAGCCTCCTTGGGGGCAATTCACCCCTCCACTTT; CDR3: CASSLLGGNSPLHF
D: NA; V: TRBV7-9; size: few; J: TRBJ1-1; DNA: TGTGCCAGCAGCCCGCTAAGTTCTGAAGCTTTCTTT; CDR3: CASSPLSSEAFF
D: TRBD1; V: TRBV5-1; size: NA; J: TRBJ2-3; DNA: TGCGCCAGCTCACAGGGGGCCACAGATACGCAGTATTTT; CDR3: CASSQGATDTQYF
D: TRBD1; V: TRBV6-5; size: NA; J: TRBJ2-1; DNA: TGCGCCAGCAGCCTTAGACAGGGTCTACGGCAGTTCTTC; CDR3: CASSLRQGLRQFF
D: NA; V: TRBV7-6; size: NA; J: TRBJ2-5; DNA: TGTGCCAGCAGCTTACCCGCGCGGGGCTACCAAGAGACCCAGTACTTC; CDR3: CASSLPARGYQETQYF
D: NA; V: TRBV10-3; size: NA; J: TRBJ2-3; DNA: TGTGCCATCAGTTCGACAGTGGATACGCAGTATTTT; CDR3: CAISSTVDTQYF
D: NA; V: TRBV5-1; size: NA; J: TRBJ1-2; DNA: TGCGCCAGCAGCTTGGACAGCTCTAACTATGGCTACACCTTC; CDR3: CASSLDSSNYGYTF
D: NA; V: TRBV5-1; size: NA; J: TRBJ2-7; DNA: TGCGCCAGCAGCTTGGTCGGACACTTCGCCTACGAGCAGTACTTC; CDR3: CASSLVGHFAYEQYF
D: NA; V: TRBV19; size: NA; J: TRBJ2-5; DNA: TGTGCCAGTCGGCCGCGGGACCGAGAGACCCAGTACTTC; CDR3: CASRPRDRETQYF
D: TRBD1; V: TRBV5-6; size: NA; J: TRBJ2-3; DNA: TGTGCCAGCAGCTTACTGGACAGGGACACAGATACGCAGTATTTT; CDR3: CASSLLDRDTDTQYF
D: NA; V: TRBV29-1; size: NA; J: TRBJ1-3; DNA: TGCAGCGCCGGGGAAATTGGAAACACCATATATTTT; CDR3: CSAGEIGNTIYF
D: NA; V: TRBV15; size: NA; J: TRBJ2-1; DNA: TGTGCCACCAGCAGGGGGCCCTACAATGAGCAGTTCTTC; CDR3: CATSRGPYNEQFF
D: NA; V: TRBV7-2; size: few; J: TRBJ2-7; DNA: TGTGCCAGCAGCCCCGGGACTCCAACCTTCAACGAGCAGTACTTC; CDR3: CASSPGTPTFNEQYF
D: NA; V: TRBV5-8; size: NA; J: TRBJ1-6; DNA: TGTGCCAGGACAGAAATAAGGCATTCACCCCTCCACTTT; CDR3: CARTEIRHSPLHF